The sequence of this T cell receptor (beta chain) was determined in a study of T cell responses to AZD1222 COVID-19 vaccine. Study-wide findings and caveats: Dominant CD4 TCR responses targeted spike regions 160-218 and 743-854.

Only in-frame clones appear in the TCRdb table, and some are missing; sequencing was by immunoSEQ multiplex PCR. This table has roughly 100,000 clones, approximately 86% appearing once. About this clone itself: Its antigen remains unknown.

V gave up 7 bases and J gave up 1 base; unmatched junction bases: 13. The germline V gene has CDR1 MRHNA and CDR2 SNTAGT. CDR3 length: 17 residues. The sample was peripheral blood, taken 28 days after the second dose of the MenACWY control vaccine. J is TRBJ1-5 and V is TRBV6-4; 7 nucleotides agree with TRBD1. This receptor was obtained from an adult who received the MenACWY meningococcal vaccine as a control. CDR3 DNA sequence: TGTGCCAGCAAAGTAGACAGGGAGGGGACCAGCAATCAGCCCCAGCATTTT. This gives the protein CASKVDREGTSNQPQHF.